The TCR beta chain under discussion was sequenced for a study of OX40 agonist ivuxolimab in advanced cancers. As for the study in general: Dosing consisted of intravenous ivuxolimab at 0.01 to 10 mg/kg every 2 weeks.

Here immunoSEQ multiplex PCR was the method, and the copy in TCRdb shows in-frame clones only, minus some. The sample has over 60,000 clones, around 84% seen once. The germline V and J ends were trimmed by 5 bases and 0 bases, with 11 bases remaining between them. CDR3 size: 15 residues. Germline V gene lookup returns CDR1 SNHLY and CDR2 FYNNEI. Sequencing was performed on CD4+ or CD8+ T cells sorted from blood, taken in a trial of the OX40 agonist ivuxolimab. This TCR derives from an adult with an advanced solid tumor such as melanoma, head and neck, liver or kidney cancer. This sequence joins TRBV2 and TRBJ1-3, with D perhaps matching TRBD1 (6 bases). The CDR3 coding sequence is TGTGCCAGCAGTACCGGACAGTACTCTGGAAACACCATATATTTT. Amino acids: CASSTGQYSGNTIYF.